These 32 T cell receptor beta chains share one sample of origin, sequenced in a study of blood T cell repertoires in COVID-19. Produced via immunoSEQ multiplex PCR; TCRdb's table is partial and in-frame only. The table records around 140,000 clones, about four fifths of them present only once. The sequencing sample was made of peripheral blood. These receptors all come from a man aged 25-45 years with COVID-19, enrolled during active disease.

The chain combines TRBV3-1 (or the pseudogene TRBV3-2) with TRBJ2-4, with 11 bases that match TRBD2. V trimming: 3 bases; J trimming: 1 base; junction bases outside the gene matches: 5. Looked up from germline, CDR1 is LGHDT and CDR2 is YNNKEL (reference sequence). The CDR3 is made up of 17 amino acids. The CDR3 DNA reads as TGTGCCAGCAGCCACGGGACTAGCGGATGGGCCAAAAACATTCAGTACTTC. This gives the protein CASSHGTSGWAKNIQYF.

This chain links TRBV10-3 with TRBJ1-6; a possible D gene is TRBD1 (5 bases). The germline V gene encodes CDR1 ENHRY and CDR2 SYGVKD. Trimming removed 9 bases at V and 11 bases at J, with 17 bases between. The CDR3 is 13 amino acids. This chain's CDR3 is CAITGTGGPPLHF. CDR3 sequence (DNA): TGTGCCATAACCGGGACGGGGGGTCCACCCCTCCACTTT.

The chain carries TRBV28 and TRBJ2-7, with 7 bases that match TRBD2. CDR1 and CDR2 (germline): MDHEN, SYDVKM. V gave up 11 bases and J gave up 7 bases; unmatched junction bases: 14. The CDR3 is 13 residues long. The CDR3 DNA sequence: TGTGCCTCATGGCGGGGGTCGCCTGGGGAGCAGTACTTC. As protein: CASWRGSPGEQYF.

This CDR3 reads CASSPERSSGANVLTF. DNA of the CDR3: TGTGCCAGTAGCCCGGAAAGGAGCTCTGGGGCCAACGTCCTGACTTTC. This chain joins TRBV19 and TRBJ2-6; D not certain. CDR3 size: 16 residues. The germline CDR1 and CDR2 sequences are LNHDA and SQIVND (reference sequence). Trimming cost V 6 bases and J 0 bases, with 12 bases left between them.

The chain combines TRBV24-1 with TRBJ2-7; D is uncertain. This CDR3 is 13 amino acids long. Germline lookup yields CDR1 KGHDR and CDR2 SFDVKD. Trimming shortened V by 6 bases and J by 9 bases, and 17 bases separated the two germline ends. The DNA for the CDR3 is TGTGCCACCAGTATCAATCAACCTTCGGGGCAGTACTTC. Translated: CATSINQPSGQYF.

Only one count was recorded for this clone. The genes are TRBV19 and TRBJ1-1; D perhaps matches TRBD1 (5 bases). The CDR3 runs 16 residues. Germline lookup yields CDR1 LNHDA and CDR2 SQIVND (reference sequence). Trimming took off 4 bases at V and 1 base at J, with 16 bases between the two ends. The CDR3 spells CASSTPGGGANTEAFF. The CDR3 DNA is TGTGCCAGTAGTACCCCCGGGGGAGGGGCGAACACTGAAGCTTTCTTT.

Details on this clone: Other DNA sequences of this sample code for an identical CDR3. In DNA, the CDR3 is TGTGCCAGTAGTATCGGGCAGGGGTTTCAGCCCCAGCATTTT. This codes for CASSIGQGFQPQHF. The V gene is TRBV19, the J gene TRBJ1-5; TRBD1 is a possible D gene (6 bases). This CDR3 spans 14 amino acids. Trimming removed 3 bases from V and 6 bases from J, with 12 bases in between. The germline V gene has CDR1 LNHDA and CDR2 SQIVND (reference sequence).

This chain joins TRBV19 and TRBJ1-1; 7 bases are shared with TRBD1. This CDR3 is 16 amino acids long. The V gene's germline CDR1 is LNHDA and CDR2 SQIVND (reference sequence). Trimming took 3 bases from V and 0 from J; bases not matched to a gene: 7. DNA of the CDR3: TGTGCCAGTAGTATGCGACAGGGCGAGATGAACACTGAAGCTTTCTTT. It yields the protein CASSMRQGEMNTEAFF.

The CDR3 loop is CASSHSDRDEQFF. DNA for the CDR3: TGCGCCAGCAGCCACAGCGACAGGGATGAGCAGTTCTTC. The chain has TRBV4-1 and TRBJ2-1; 7 bases agree with TRBD1. This CDR3 is 13 amino acids long. V shed 3 bases, J shed 8 bases, and the junction held 4 bases outside the gene matches. Per the germline V gene, CDR1 is MGHRA and CDR2 is YSYEKL.

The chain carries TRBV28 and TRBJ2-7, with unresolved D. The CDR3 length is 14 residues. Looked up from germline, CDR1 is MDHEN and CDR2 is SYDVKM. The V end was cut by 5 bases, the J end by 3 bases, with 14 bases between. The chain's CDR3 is CASSLRQVVYEQYF. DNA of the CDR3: TGTGCCAGCAGTCTCCGCCAGGTAGTCTACGAGCAGTACTTC.

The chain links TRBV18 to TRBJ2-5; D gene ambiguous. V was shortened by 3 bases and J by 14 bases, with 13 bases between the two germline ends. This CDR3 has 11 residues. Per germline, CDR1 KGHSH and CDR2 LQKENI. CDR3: CASSPIFRVYF. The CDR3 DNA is TGTGCCAGCTCACCGATTTTCCGGGTCTACTTC.

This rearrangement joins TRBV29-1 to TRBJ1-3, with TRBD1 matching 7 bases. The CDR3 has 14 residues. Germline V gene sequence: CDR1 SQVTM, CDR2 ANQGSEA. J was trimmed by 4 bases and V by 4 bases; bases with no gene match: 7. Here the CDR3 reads CSVAYRGEGNTIYF. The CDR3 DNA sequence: TGCAGCGTTGCCTACAGGGGAGAGGGAAACACCATATATTTT.

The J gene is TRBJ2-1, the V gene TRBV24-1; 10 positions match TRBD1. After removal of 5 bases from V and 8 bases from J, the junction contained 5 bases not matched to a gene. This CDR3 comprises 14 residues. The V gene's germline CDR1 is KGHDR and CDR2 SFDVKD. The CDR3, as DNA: TGTGCCACCAGTGCCTTGGACAGGGGGTATGAGCAGTTCTTC. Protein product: CATSALDRGYEQFF.

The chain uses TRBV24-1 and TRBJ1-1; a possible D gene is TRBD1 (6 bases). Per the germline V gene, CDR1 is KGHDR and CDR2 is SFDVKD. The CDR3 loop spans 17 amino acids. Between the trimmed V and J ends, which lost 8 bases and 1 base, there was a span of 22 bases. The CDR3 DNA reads TGTGCCACCACCATCAAACAGGGTGGGGTCGAGAACACTGAAGCTTTCTTT. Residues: CATTIKQGGVENTEAFF.

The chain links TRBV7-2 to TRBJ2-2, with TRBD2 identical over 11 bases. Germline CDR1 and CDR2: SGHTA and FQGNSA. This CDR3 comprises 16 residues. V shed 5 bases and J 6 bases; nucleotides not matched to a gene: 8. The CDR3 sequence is CASSPRPGLAAGELFF. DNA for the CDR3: TGTGCCAGCAGCCCCAGGCCGGGACTAGCGGCCGGGGAGCTGTTTTTT.

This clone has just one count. The CDR3 coding sequence is TGTGCCTGGAGTGTCGTGTACTCTGGGGCCAACGTCCTGACTTTC. Amino acid sequence: CAWSVVYSGANVLTF. The gene calls are TRBV30 and TRBJ2-6, with D uncertain. The CDR3 is made up of 15 amino acids. The V gene lost 0 bases and the J gene lost 0 bases, with 6 bases spanning the gap. Germline V gene data show CDR1 as GTSNPN and CDR2 as SVGIG (reference sequence).

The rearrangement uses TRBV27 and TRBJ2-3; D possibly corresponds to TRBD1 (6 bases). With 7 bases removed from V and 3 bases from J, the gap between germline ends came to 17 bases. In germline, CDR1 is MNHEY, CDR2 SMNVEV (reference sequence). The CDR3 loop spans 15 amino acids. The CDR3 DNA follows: TGTGCCAGCATGAGGGGGTGGGAAAGAACAGATACGCAGTATTTT. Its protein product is CASMRGWERTDTQYF.

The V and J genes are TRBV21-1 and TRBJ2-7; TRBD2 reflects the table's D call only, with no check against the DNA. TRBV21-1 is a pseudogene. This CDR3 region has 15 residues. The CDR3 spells CARSEVAGETYEQYF. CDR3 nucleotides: TGTGCCAGGTCCGAGGTAGCGGGAGAAACCTACGAGCAGTACTTC.

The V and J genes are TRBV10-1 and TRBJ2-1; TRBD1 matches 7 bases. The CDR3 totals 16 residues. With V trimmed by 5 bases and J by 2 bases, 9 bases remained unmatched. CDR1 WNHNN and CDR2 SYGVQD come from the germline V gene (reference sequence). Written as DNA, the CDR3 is TGCGCCAGCAGTCAACAGGGGCGAGGGGCCTACAATGAGCAGTTCTTC. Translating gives CASSQQGRGAYNEQFF.

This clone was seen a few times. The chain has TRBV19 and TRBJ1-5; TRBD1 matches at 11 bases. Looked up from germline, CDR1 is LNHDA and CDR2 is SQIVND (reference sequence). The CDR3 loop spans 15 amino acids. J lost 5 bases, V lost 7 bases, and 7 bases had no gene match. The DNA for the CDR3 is TGTGCCAGTACTCGAGGGACAGGGGGGTATCAGCCCCAGCATTTT. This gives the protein CASTRGTGGYQPQHF.

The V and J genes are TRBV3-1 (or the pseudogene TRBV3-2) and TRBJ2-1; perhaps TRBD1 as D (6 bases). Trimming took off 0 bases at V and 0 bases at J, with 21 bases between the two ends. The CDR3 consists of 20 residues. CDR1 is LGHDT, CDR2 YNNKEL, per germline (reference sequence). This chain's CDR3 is CASSQEVPDPIGGSYNEQFF. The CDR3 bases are TGTGCCAGCAGCCAAGAAGTTCCAGATCCGATAGGGGGCTCCTACAATGAGCAGTTCTTC.

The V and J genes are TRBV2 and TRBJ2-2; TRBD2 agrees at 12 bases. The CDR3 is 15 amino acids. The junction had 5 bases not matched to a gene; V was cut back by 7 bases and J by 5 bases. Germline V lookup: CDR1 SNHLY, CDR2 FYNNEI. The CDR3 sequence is CASTLGTSGTGELFF. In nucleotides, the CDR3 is TGTGCCAGCACTCTCGGGACTAGCGGGACCGGGGAGCTGTTTTTT.

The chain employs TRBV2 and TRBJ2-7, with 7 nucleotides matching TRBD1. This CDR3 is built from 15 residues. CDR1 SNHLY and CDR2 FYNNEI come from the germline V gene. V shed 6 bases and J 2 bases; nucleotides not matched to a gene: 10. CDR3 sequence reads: CASRAPRTGTYEQYF. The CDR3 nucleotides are TGTGCCAGCAGGGCGCCCAGGACAGGCACCTACGAGCAGTACTTC. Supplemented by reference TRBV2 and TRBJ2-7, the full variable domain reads EPEVTQTPSHQVTQMGQEVILRCVPISNHLYFYWYRQILGQKVEFLVSFYNNEISEKSEIFDDQFSVERPDGSNFTLKIRSTKLEDSAMYFCASRAPRTGTYEQYFGPGTRLTVT.

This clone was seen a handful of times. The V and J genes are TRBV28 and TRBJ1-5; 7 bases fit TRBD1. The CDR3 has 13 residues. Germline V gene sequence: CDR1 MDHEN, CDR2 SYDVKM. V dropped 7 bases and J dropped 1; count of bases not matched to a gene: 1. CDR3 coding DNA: TGTGCCAGCATGGGACAGAGCAATCAGCCCCAGCATTTT. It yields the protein CASMGQSNQPQHF.

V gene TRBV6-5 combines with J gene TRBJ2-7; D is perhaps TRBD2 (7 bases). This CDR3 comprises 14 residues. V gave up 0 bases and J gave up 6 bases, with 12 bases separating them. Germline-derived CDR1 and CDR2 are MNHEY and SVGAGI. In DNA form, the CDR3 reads TGTGCCAGCAGTTACTCGAGAAGGGGGGGCGAGCAGTACTTC. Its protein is CASSYSRRGGEQYF.

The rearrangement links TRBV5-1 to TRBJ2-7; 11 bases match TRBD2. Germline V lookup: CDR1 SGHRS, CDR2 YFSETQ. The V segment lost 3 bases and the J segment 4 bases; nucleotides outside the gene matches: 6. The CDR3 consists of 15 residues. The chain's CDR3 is CASSSSTSGAYEQYF. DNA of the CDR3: TGCGCCAGCAGCTCCTCGACTAGCGGGGCGTACGAGCAGTACTTC.

DNA for the CDR3: TGTGCCAGCAGCGTAGGGGACAGGGATTCAACTGGCTACACCTTC. This encodes CASSVGDRDSTGYTF. V gene TRBV9 combines with J gene TRBJ1-2; TRBD1 matches 9 bases. Trimming took 0 bases from V and 7 from J; bases not matched to a gene: 7. Germline CDR1 SGDLS, CDR2 YYNGEE. This CDR3 has 15 residues.

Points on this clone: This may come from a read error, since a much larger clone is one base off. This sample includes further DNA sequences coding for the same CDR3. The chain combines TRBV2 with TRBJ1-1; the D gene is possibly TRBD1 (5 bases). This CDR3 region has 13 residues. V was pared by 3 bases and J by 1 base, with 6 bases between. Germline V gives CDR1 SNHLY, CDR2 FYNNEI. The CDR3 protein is CASSEQGNTEAFF. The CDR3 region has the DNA TGTGCCAGCAGTGAGCAGGGGAACACTGAAGCTTTCTTT.

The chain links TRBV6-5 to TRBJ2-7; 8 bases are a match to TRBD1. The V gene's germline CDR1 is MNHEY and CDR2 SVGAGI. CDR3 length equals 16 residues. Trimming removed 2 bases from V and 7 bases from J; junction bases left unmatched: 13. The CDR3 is CASSYGRGQGAWEQYF. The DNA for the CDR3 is TGTGCCAGCAGTTACGGTAGGGGGCAGGGGGCGTGGGAGCAGTACTTC.

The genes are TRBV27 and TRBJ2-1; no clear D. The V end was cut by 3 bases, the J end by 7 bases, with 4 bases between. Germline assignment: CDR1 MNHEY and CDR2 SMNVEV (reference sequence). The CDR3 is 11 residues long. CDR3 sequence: CASSFMNEQFF. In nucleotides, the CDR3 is TGTGCCAGCAGTTTTATGAATGAGCAGTTCTTC.

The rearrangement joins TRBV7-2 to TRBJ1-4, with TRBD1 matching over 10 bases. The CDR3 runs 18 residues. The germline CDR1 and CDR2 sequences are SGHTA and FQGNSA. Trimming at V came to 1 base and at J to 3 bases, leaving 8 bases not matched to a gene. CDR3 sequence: CASSLGRQGARANEKLFF. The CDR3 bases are TGTGCCAGCAGCTTAGGACGACAGGGGGCTAGGGCTAATGAAAAACTGTTTTTT.

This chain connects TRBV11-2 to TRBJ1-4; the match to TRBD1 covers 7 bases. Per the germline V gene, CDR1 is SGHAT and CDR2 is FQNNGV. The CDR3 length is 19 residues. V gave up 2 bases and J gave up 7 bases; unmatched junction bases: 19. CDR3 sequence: CASSLTSGTANLISEKLFF. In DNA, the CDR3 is TGTGCCAGCAGCTTAACTTCCGGGACAGCTAACCTAATAAGTGAAAAACTGTTTTTT.